This passage covers 13 T cell receptor beta chains from one sample sequenced in a study of CD8 T cells in ankylosing spondylitis. TCRdb reprocessed the 5' RACE reads via MiXCR and lists one record per CDR3 protein. The data contain about 160,000 distinct CDR3 sequences, approximately 48% of them seen just once; the ten biggest clones take up around 15%. The source material was synovial fluid, either unsorted or a sorted T cell fraction (not recorded which). Receptor source: a male donor with ankylosing spondylitis.

The gene calls are TRBV7-2 and TRBJ2-7, with D perhaps TRBD2 (6 bases). CDR3 size: 15 residues. Germline CDR1 and CDR2: SGHTA and FQGNSA. V shed 5 bases and J shed 3 bases, with 17 bases lying between them. DNA for the CDR3: TGTGCCAGCAGCCATTGGGAGCGGGCACACTACGAGCAGTACTTC. Protein: CASSHWERAHYEQYF.

This clonotype was recorded a few times. The chain joins TRBV6-6 to TRBJ2-1; maybe TRBD2 (5 bases). The CDR3 is 12 residues long. Germline V lookup: CDR1 MNHNY, CDR2 SVGAGI (reference sequence). Between the trimmed V and J ends, which lost 7 bases and 6 bases, there was a span of 10 bases. The CDR3 loop is CASTGSVNEQFF. The CDR3 DNA reads TGTGCCAGCACGGGATCCGTCAATGAGCAGTTCTTC.

This rearrangement joins TRBV28 to TRBJ2-1; D not resolved. The CDR3 runs to 12 residues. Germline values: CDR1 MDHEN, CDR2 SYDVKM. Trimming left V 2 bases short and J 4 bases short, with 3 bases between. Written as DNA, the CDR3 is TGTGCCAGCAGTTTAGTTTACAATGAGCAGTTCTTC. Protein sequence: CASSLVYNEQFF. Full variable domain (missing parts from reference TRBV28 and TRBJ2-1): DVKVTQSSRYLVKRTGEKVFLECVQDMDHENMFWYRQDPGLGLRLIYFSYDVKMKEKGDIPEGYSVSREKKERFSLILESASTNQTSMYLCASSLVYNEQFFGPGTRLTVL.

The chain recombines TRBV29-1 with TRBJ2-2; D is possibly TRBD1 or TRBD2 (5 bases each). The CDR3 is 16 amino acids. The germline gives CDR1 SQVTM, CDR2 ANQGSEA. V gave up 8 bases and J gave up 6 bases, with 25 bases separating them. CDR3 in DNA: TGCAGCACTGACAAGGACGGCCCGAGGGGCGCCGGGGAGCTGTTTTTT. Protein: CSTDKDGPRGAGELFF.

This clonotype was detected only a few times. The chain combines TRBV12-3 or TRBV12-4 with TRBJ2-5, with D maybe TRBD2 (5 bases). This CDR3 contains 15 residues. V was clipped by 1 base and J by 4 bases, with 13 bases between them. CDR3: CASSLEMRERETQYF. The CDR3 DNA follows: TGTGCCAGCAGTTTAGAGATGAGGGAGCGAGAGACCCAGTACTTC.

This chain links TRBV2 with TRBJ2-7; no reliable D call. Trimming shortened V by 10 bases and J by 2 bases, and 21 bases separated the two germline ends. This CDR3 is built from 15 residues. Germline CDR1 reads SNHLY; CDR2 reads FYNNEI. CDR3 nucleotide sequence: TGTGCCACCCACCCCGGCCCTCCAGATCCCTACGAGCAGTACTTC. Its protein is CATHPGPPDPYEQYF.

Many counts were recorded for this clonotype. The genes are TRBV3-1 and TRBJ2-1; maybe TRBD2 (5 bases). CDR3 length: 17 amino acids. Trimming took 0 bases from V and 2 from J, leaving 14 bases between them. Per the germline V gene, CDR1 is LGHDT and CDR2 is YNNKEL (reference sequence). The chain's CDR3 is CASSQDLADTTYNEQFF. The CDR3 coding sequence is TGTGCCAGCAGCCAAGATCTAGCCGATACTACCTACAATGAGCAGTTCTTC.

This sequence joins TRBV13 and TRBJ2-3, with a tentative D call TRBD1 (5 bases). CDR1 and CDR2 (germline): PRHDT, FYEKMQ (reference sequence). The germline V and J ends were trimmed by 2 bases and 1 base, with 19 bases remaining between them. This CDR3 comprises 18 residues. CDR3 bases: TGTGCCAGCAGCTTAAGTTACTTCTGGGGCCTCCGCACAGATACGCAGTATTTT. Protein: CASSLSYFWGLRTDTQYF.

This chain links TRBV5-1 with TRBJ2-7; D not resolved. The CDR3 has 9 amino acids. V lost 6 bases to trimming and J lost 2 bases, with 0 bases between them. Germline CDR1 reads SGHRS; CDR2 reads YFSETQ. CDR3 protein: CASTYEQYF. CDR3 sequence (DNA): TGCGCCAGCACCTACGAGCAGTACTTC.

This clonotype has only one observation. The chain carries TRBV29-1 and TRBJ1-4; 10 bases align to TRBD1. CDR1 and CDR2 (germline): SQVTM, ANQGSEA. This CDR3 is built from 11 residues. With V trimmed by 6 bases and J by 12 bases, 4 bases remained unmatched. DNA for the CDR3: TGCAGCGTGGGACAGGGGCCGGAACTGTTTTTT. Translating gives CSVGQGPELFF.

The sample holds a few counts of this clonotype. V usage is TRBV7-2 and J usage is TRBJ2-3; 8 nucleotides agree with TRBD1. J lost 1 base, V lost 3 bases, and 3 bases had no gene match. There are 15 residues in the CDR3. In germline, CDR1 is SGHTA, CDR2 FQGNSA. This CDR3 reads CASSFPGQGTDTQYF. CDR3 sequence (DNA): TGTGCCAGCAGCTTTCCGGGACAGGGCACAGATACGCAGTATTTT.

In this sample, this clonotype turned up a few times. The chain uses TRBV5-1 and TRBJ1-2; D is unresolved. The germline CDR1 and CDR2 sequences are SGHRS and YFSETQ. The V gene lost 2 bases and the J gene lost 1 base, with 21 bases spanning the gap. This CDR3 is built from 18 residues. This CDR3 is CASSFGLTESLHNYGYTF. In DNA form, the CDR3 reads TGCGCCAGCAGCTTCGGATTGACGGAGTCTCTTCATAACTATGGCTACACCTTC.

This chain connects TRBV11-2 to TRBJ2-1, with D perhaps matching TRBD1 (6 bases). Germline-derived CDR1 and CDR2 are SGHAT and FQNNGV. Between the trimmed V and J ends, which lost 2 bases and 7 bases, there was a span of 12 bases. The CDR3 length is 14 residues. CDR3 amino acids: CASSLFHRENEQFF. As DNA, the CDR3 is TGTGCCAGCAGCTTATTTCACAGGGAGAATGAGCAGTTCTTC.